These 16 T cell receptor beta chains share one sample of origin, sequenced in a study of blood T cell repertoires in COVID-19. The table came from immunoSEQ multiplex PCR; TCRdb's copy has only in-frame clones and leaves some out. The sample carries about 260,000 clones, more than 85% recorded once. Specimen: PBMCs or T cells enriched from blood (not recorded which). These receptors were taken from a man in his forties who had been exposed to COVID-19.

V and J are TRBV7-6 and TRBJ2-7, with TRBD1 identical over 8 bases. The CDR3 covers 19 residues. V lost 1 base to trimming and J lost 2 bases; unmatched junction nucleotides: 16. The germline CDR1 and CDR2 sequences are SGHVS and FNYEAQ. This CDR3 reads CASSLDLRGPRGSAYEQYF. CDR3 nucleotide sequence: TGTGCCAGCAGCTTAGACCTCAGGGGGCCCCGTGGATCTGCCTACGAGCAGTACTTC.

The rearrangement uses TRBV28 and TRBJ2-1; TRBD2 aligns across 11 bases. V gave up 7 bases and J gave up 4 bases; unmatched junction bases: 3. Germline CDR1 and CDR2: MDHEN and SYDVKM. The CDR3 covers 14 residues. The CDR3 is CASTLAGGYNEQFF. CDR3 in DNA: TGTGCCAGCACTCTAGCGGGAGGTTACAATGAGCAGTTCTTC. The whole variable domain, remainder taken from reference TRBV28 and TRBJ2-1, is DVKVTQSSRYLVKRTGEKVFLECVQDMDHENMFWYRQDPGLGLRLIYFSYDVKMKEKGDIPEGYSVSREKKERFSLILESASTNQTSMYLCASTLAGGYNEQFFGPGTRLTVL.

This clone was found a few times. This chain connects TRBV6-1 to TRBJ1-1; possibly TRBD1 for D (5 bases). Between the trimmed V and J ends, which lost 2 bases and 0 bases, there was a span of 10 bases. CDR3 length: 15 residues. From germline, CDR1 is MNHNS and CDR2 SASEGT. The CDR3 loop reads CASSERRAVNTEAFF. The CDR3 DNA reads TGTGCCAGCAGTGAACGCAGGGCTGTGAACACTGAAGCTTTCTTT.

The chain uses TRBV27 and TRBJ2-2; no clear D gene. The CDR3 contains 13 residues. CDR1 is MNHEY, CDR2 SMNVEV, per germline (reference sequence). V was trimmed by 3 bases and J by 4 bases, leaving 6 bases between them. In DNA, the CDR3 is TGTGCCAGCAGTTTTGTCTCCACCGGGGAGCTGTTTTTT. This translates into CASSFVSTGELFF.

The chain employs TRBV5-1 and TRBJ1-6, with D possibly matching TRBD1 (5 bases). V shed 6 bases and J shed 5 bases, with 9 bases lying between them. CDR3 length: 13 residues. CDR1 and CDR2 from the germline V gene are SGHRS and YFSETQ. CDR3 in amino acids: CASTGADNSPLHF. CDR3 in DNA: TGCGCCAGCACTGGGGCGGATAATTCACCCCTCCACTTT.

The rearrangement joins TRBV3-1 (or the pseudogene TRBV3-2) to TRBJ2-7; D remains ambiguous. The V end was cut by 0 bases, the J end by 2 bases, with 8 bases between. Germline loops: CDR1 LGHDT, CDR2 YNNKEL (reference sequence). This CDR3 contains 14 residues. The CDR3 nucleotides read TGTGCCAGCAGCCAAGATCAGGCAGCCTACGAGCAGTACTTC. Protein product: CASSQDQAAYEQYF.

This rearrangement joins TRBV5-5 to TRBJ2-1; the match to TRBD1 covers 10 bases. The germline gives CDR1 SGHKS, CDR2 YYEKEE (reference sequence). The CDR3 consists of 20 residues. V trimming: 4 bases; J trimming: 4 bases; junction bases outside the gene matches: 20. CDR3 sequence (DNA): TGTGCCAGCAGCGGGGCTTCCGGGACAGGGGATTGGAGCTCTTACAATGAGCAGTTCTTC. It yields the protein CASSGASGTGDWSSYNEQFF.

The chain is built from TRBV4-1 and TRBJ2-5, with D maybe TRBD2 (5 bases). The length of the CDR3 is 17 residues. The germline V gene encodes CDR1 MGHRA and CDR2 YSYEKL. V dropped 4 bases and J dropped 7 bases, with 25 bases sitting between them. In DNA form, the CDR3 reads TGCGCCAGCAGCCCCATTTTTCTGCGCAAGGAGGCGGGGACCCAGTACTTC. Protein product: CASSPIFLRKEAGTQYF.

To note about this clone: Its ends do not fully match the called genes, so a read error is possible. The CDR3 protein is CASSIDSSGEQFF. As DNA, the CDR3 is TGTGCCAGCAGCATAGACTCCTCCGGGGAGCAGTTCTTC. The chain employs TRBV11-3 and TRBJ2-1; D remains ambiguous. Germline assignment: CDR1 SGHNT and CDR2 YENEEA. The CDR3 spans 13 residues.

The CDR3 protein is CASSLRAGGASNEQFF. The DNA of the CDR3 is TGTGCCAGCAGCTTAAGGGCGGGAGGAGCCTCCAATGAGCAGTTCTTC. This rearrangement joins TRBV7-6 to TRBJ2-1; 8 bases line up with TRBD2. CDR1 and CDR2 from the germline V gene are SGHVS and FNYEAQ. This CDR3 contains 16 residues. V lost 2 bases to trimming and J lost 6 bases; unmatched junction nucleotides: 9.

This chain joins TRBV14 and TRBJ2-3, with 7 positions matching TRBD2. The ends lost 5 bases at V and 0 bases at J; junction bases unmatched: 8. From germline, CDR1 is SGHDN and CDR2 FVKESK. There are 16 residues in the CDR3. The CDR3 here is CASSGRRDYSTDTQYF. DNA for the CDR3: TGTGCCAGCAGCGGCCGCCGGGACTATAGCACAGATACGCAGTATTTT.

The V call is TRBV19, the J call TRBJ2-7; 8 positions agree with TRBD2. This CDR3 is built from 14 residues. The junction had 10 bases not matched to a gene; V was cut back by 5 bases and J by 7 bases. Germline V gene lookup returns CDR1 LNHDA and CDR2 SQIVND (reference sequence). The CDR3 DNA reads TGTGCCAGTAGTTCCCCTCTGGGGACTAGGGAGCAGTACTTC. It codes for CASSSPLGTREQYF. Looking up the rest from reference TRBV19 and TRBJ2-7 gives the full variable domain: DGGITQSPKYLFRKEGQNVTLSCEQNLNHDAMYWYRQDPGQGLRLIYYSQIVNDFQKGDIAEGYSVSREKKESFPLTVTSAQKNPTAFYLCASSSPLGTREQYFGPGTRLTVT.

The chain employs TRBV29-1 and TRBJ1-2; 7 bases match TRBD1. Germline CDR1 and CDR2: SQVTM and ANQGSEA. After removal of 6 bases from V and 0 bases from J, the junction contained 1 base not matched to a gene. CDR3 length equals 12 residues. The CDR3 reads CSVGQPNYGYTF. The CDR3 coding sequence is TGCAGCGTGGGACAGCCTAACTATGGCTACACCTTC.

The chain is built from TRBV27 and TRBJ2-2; 10 nucleotides align to TRBD2. CDR1 MNHEY and CDR2 SMNVEV come from the germline V gene (reference sequence). This CDR3 has 15 residues. V shed 6 bases and J 3 bases; nucleotides not matched to a gene: 4. The CDR3 here is CASRLGTSDTGELFF. CDR3 nucleotides: TGTGCCAGCAGGCTTGGGACTAGCGACACCGGGGAGCTGTTTTTT.

This clone appeared a few times. This chain joins TRBV6-6 and TRBJ2-2, with D unclear. The germline CDR1 and CDR2 sequences are MNHNY and SVGAGI (reference sequence). The CDR3 totals 15 residues. The V gene lost 6 bases and the J gene lost 1 base, with 12 bases spanning the gap. The CDR3 protein is CASRAGGMNTGELFF. In DNA, the CDR3 is TGTGCCAGCAGGGCCGGCGGCATGAACACCGGGGAGCTGTTTTTT.

This chain links TRBV6-4 with TRBJ2-1, with D possibly being TRBD1 (6 bases). The germline V and J ends were trimmed by 0 bases and 7 bases, with 7 bases remaining between them. Per germline, CDR1 MRHNA and CDR2 SNTAGT. The CDR3 is 13 residues long. The chain's CDR3 is CASSDSGGNEQFF. Here the CDR3 DNA reads TGTGCCAGCAGTGACTCAGGGGGTAATGAGCAGTTCTTC.